Listed below are T cell receptor beta chains from one sample, sequenced in a study of T cells in Graves' hyperthyroidism and ophthalmopathy. MiXCR, applied by TCRdb to the multiplex PCR reads, yields one record per CDR3 protein. The sample consists of about 740,000 distinct CDR3 sequences, 14% of them appearing once. Sequencing was done on a sample of blood. These receptors were taken from a woman aged 18-30 years with Graves' hyperthyroidism. Both conserved end residues are part of each CDR3. A D gene is named only where the DNA matches it firmly. Some rows have no size entry. The others give once, few or many, or a class for an expanded clone.

abundance: many; d_gene: TRBD2; v_gene: TRBV7-9; j_gene: TRBJ2-7; CDR3aa: CASSSGRTYEQYF; CDR3nt: TGTGCCAGCTCTAGCGGGAGGACCTACGAGCAGTACTTC
abundance: -; d_gene: -; v_gene: TRBV24-1; j_gene: TRBJ1-2; CDR3aa: CATSDLREGYTF; CDR3nt: TGTGCCACCAGTGATTTGCGGGAAGGCTACACCTTC
abundance: few; d_gene: -; v_gene: TRBV20-1; j_gene: TRBJ2-1; CDR3aa: CSAPSPARSHNEQFF; CDR3nt: TGCAGTGCCCCAAGCCCGGCGCGGTCCCACAATGAGCAGTTCTTC
abundance: few; d_gene: -; v_gene: TRBV6-1; j_gene: TRBJ2-3; CDR3aa: CASSPGASADTQYF; CDR3nt: TGTGCCAGCAGCCCAGGGGCTAGCGCAGATACGCAGTATTTT
abundance: -; d_gene: TRBD1; v_gene: TRBV28; j_gene: TRBJ1-6; CDR3aa: CASSLEGDRAFHF; CDR3nt: TGTGCCAGCAGTTTGGAGGGGGACAGAGCGTTCCACTTT
abundance: many; d_gene: -; v_gene: TRBV6-1; j_gene: TRBJ2-1; CDR3aa: CASSLTGYSYNEQFF; CDR3nt: TGTGCCAGCAGTTTGACAGGTTACTCCTACAATGAGCAGTTCTTC
abundance: once; d_gene: -; v_gene: TRBV6-6; j_gene: TRBJ2-3; CDR3aa: CASSYSIGQGTDTQYF; CDR3nt: TGTGCCAGCAGTTACTCGATCGGACAAGGCACAGATACGCAGTATTTT
abundance: -; d_gene: TRBD2; v_gene: TRBV5-1; j_gene: TRBJ2-3; CDR3aa: CASMMASGTDTQYF; CDR3nt: TGCGCCAGCATGATGGCTAGCGGGACAGATACGCAGTATTTT
abundance: few; d_gene: -; v_gene: TRBV2; j_gene: TRBJ1-2; CDR3aa: CASSDLAGDRYGYTF; CDR3nt: TGTGCCAGCAGTGATCTGGCAGGGGATCGCTATGGCTACACCTTC
abundance: many; d_gene: TRBD2; v_gene: TRBV12-3/TRBV12-4; j_gene: TRBJ2-3; CDR3aa: CASSSQREGTDTQYF; CDR3nt: TGTGCCAGCAGTTCTCAGCGGGAGGGCACAGATACGCAGTATTTT
abundance: few; d_gene: -; v_gene: TRBV20-1; j_gene: TRBJ2-3; CDR3aa: CSADSRSTDTQYF; CDR3nt: TGCAGTGCCGACAGCAGGAGCACAGATACGCAGTATTTT
abundance: many; d_gene: TRBD1; v_gene: TRBV5-1; j_gene: TRBJ1-3; CDR3aa: CASSWTGPGNTIYF; CDR3nt: TGCGCCAGCAGCTGGACAGGGCCGGGAAACACCATATATTTT
abundance: few; d_gene: -; v_gene: TRBV7-8; j_gene: TRBJ1-2; CDR3aa: CASSNAQGNYGYTF; CDR3nt: TGTGCCAGCAGCAACGCCCAGGGGAACTATGGCTACACCTTC
abundance: -; d_gene: -; v_gene: TRBV5-1; j_gene: TRBJ2-4; CDR3aa: CASSSGRDGTVYF; CDR3nt: TGCGCCAGCAGTTCGGGACGAGACGGTACGGTGTACTTC
abundance: -; d_gene: -; v_gene: TRBV11-2; j_gene: TRBJ2-5; CDR3aa: CASSLENREETQYF; CDR3nt: TGTGCCAGCAGCTTAGAAAACAGGGAAGAGACCCAGTACTTC
abundance: many; d_gene: TRBD2; v_gene: TRBV3-1; j_gene: TRBJ2-5; CDR3aa: CASSNPPGLLQETQYF; CDR3nt: TGTGCCAGCAGCAACCCACCGGGACTACTTCAAGAGACCCAGTACTTC
abundance: many; d_gene: TRBD2; v_gene: TRBV20-1; j_gene: TRBJ2-7; CDR3aa: CSASTPAGPFYEQYF; CDR3nt: TGCAGTGCTAGCACCCCAGCGGGACCGTTCTACGAGCAGTACTTC
abundance: many; d_gene: TRBD1; v_gene: TRBV12-3/TRBV12-4; j_gene: TRBJ1-2; CDR3aa: CASSTGQVGGYTF; CDR3nt: TGTGCCAGCAGTACCGGACAGGTTGGGGGCTACACCTTC
abundance: many; d_gene: -; v_gene: TRBV3-1; j_gene: TRBJ1-1; CDR3aa: CASSQDVRVRRVNTEAFF; CDR3nt: TGTGCCAGCAGCCAAGATGTAAGGGTACGCAGGGTGAACACTGAAGCTTTCTTT
abundance: -; d_gene: -; v_gene: TRBV6-2/TRBV6-3; j_gene: TRBJ2-5; CDR3aa: CASSYSRQSRETQYF; CDR3nt: TGTGCCAGCAGTTACTCGAGACAGTCCCGAGAGACCCAGTACTTC
abundance: many; d_gene: TRBD1; v_gene: TRBV11-2; j_gene: TRBJ1-1; CDR3aa: CASSLSWGQGWKDTEAFF; CDR3nt: TGTGCCAGCAGCTTAAGTTGGGGACAGGGATGGAAAGACACTGAAGCTTTCTTT
abundance: few; d_gene: TRBD1; v_gene: TRBV20-1; j_gene: TRBJ1-6; CDR3aa: CSPGQGAPYNSPLHF; CDR3nt: TGCAGTCCGGGACAGGGGGCCCCCTATAATTCACCCCTCCACTTT
abundance: many; d_gene: TRBD1; v_gene: TRBV2; j_gene: TRBJ2-1; CDR3aa: CAVWTGSYNEQFF; CDR3nt: TGTGCCGTATGGACAGGGAGCTACAATGAGCAGTTCTTC
abundance: -; d_gene: -; v_gene: TRBV6-2/TRBV6-3; j_gene: TRBJ2-3; CDR3aa: CASKVGRSTDTQYF; CDR3nt: TGTGCCAGCAAAGTGGGACGCAGCACAGATACGCAGTATTTT